This T cell receptor (beta chain) was identified during a study of CD8+CD57+ T cells in acquired aplastic anemia. Study-level background: Recorded DNA amounts for sorted CD4+ and CD8+ cells had an average of 3.2 ug.

Study-level findings and limits: Overlapping CD8+ CDR3 repertoires of patients and controls contained approximately 28 shared sequences.

The CDR3 has 15 residues. The V and J ends lost 2 bases and 1 base respectively, with 10 bases between them. The germline V gene has CDR1 SGHTA and CDR2 FQGNSA. Patients included in sequencing had previously demonstrated CD8+CD57+ cell expansion by flow cytometry. Every patient had severe acquired aplastic anemia. For CDR3 and TCR beta VDJ profiling, genomic DNA was the template used. TCRdb reprocessed the reads via MiXCR and lists one record per CDR3 protein. The sample lists around 290,000 distinct CDR3 sequences, 45% to 65% seen once, with approximately 1.2% in the top ten. Only a few counts were recorded for this clonotype. Antigen unknown.

The sequenced sample was sorted CD4+, CD8+, or CD8+CD57+ T cells (not recorded which) from PBMCs. This sequence was found in a human donor with aplastic anemia. The chain employs TRBV7-2 and TRBJ2-3; the D call may be TRBD1 or TRBD2 (6 bases each). CDR3 sequence (DNA): TGTGCCAGCAGCTTAAGGGGGACTCGCACAGATACGCAGTATTTT. Encoded protein: CASSLRGTRTDTQYF.